A single TCR beta chain is shown here with its context. Its target is not known. These data belong to a study of radiotherapy plus CTLA-4 blockade in lung cancer. Study observations and caveats: After radiotherapy and ipilimumab, tumor-derived clones expanded in peripheral blood.

Generated by immunoSEQ multiplex PCR, the TCRdb table keeps only in-frame clones and is missing some. The repertoire has about 97,000 clones, 65% to 80% of them found once; the top ten carry around 2.7%. This sequence was found in a human donor with non-small cell lung cancer who had a partial response to radiotherapy plus ipilimumab. Some clones in this sample may be carry-over from other donors' samples. The source was peripheral blood, collected from a patient treated with radiotherapy plus ipilimumab.

DNA of the CDR3: TGTGCCAGCAGTGAATTCAGGGGTAAGCAGTTCTTC. It encodes CASSEFRGKQFF. The J gene is TRBJ2-1, the V gene TRBV2, with D possibly TRBD1 on 6 matching bases. The CDR3 consists of 12 residues. Germline V gene sequence: CDR1 SNHLY, CDR2 FYNNEI. V was cut by 2 bases and J by 11 bases, with 10 bases left in between.